One and the same sample provided the 15 T cell receptor beta chains below, sequenced in a study of blood T cells in healthy people across ages. A sample-barcoded 5' primer and a J-beta primer mix were used in a second PCR of about 6 to 11 cycles. TCRdb ran MiXCR on the 5' RACE reads and lists one entry per CDR3 protein. The sample consists of about a million distinct CDR3 sequences, more than 30% of them appearing once. The material sequenced was blood. Receptors were obtained from a man younger than 35 in good health.

The V call is TRBV6-2 or TRBV6-3, the J call TRBJ2-5; TRBD2 might be the D (6 bases). V was trimmed by 4 bases and J by 11 bases, leaving 26 bases between them. Germline CDR1 and CDR2: MNHEY and SVGEGT. The CDR3 is 16 amino acids. In DNA form, the CDR3 reads TGTGCCAGCAGTTCTTTCCGGGACTGGAAGTTCGAAAAGCAGTACTTC. Its protein is CASSSFRDWKFEKQYF.

This chain uses TRBV6-6 with TRBJ2-1, with D hard to call. The V gene's germline CDR1 is MNHNY and CDR2 SVGAGI (reference sequence). CDR3 length: 14 residues. V was pared by 4 bases and J by 7 bases, with 14 bases between. CDR3: CASSSAAVINEQFF. CDR3 sequence (DNA): TGTGCCAGCAGTTCCGCGGCGGTTATAAATGAGCAGTTCTTC.

A few counts support this clonotype. This chain joins TRBV20-1 and TRBJ2-3, with TRBD1 matching over 7 bases. Germline-derived CDR1 and CDR2 are DFQATT and SNEGSKA (reference sequence). After removal of 4 bases from V and 5 bases from J, the junction contained 3 bases not matched to a gene. There are 12 residues in the CDR3. The CDR3 is CSAKQGLDTQYF. CDR3 DNA sequence: TGCAGTGCTAAACAGGGGTTAGATACGCAGTATTTT.

This clonotype came up once. V and J are TRBV9 and TRBJ1-5; TRBD1 matches 7 bases. The germline gives CDR1 SGDLS, CDR2 YYNGEE. The CDR3 is made up of 16 amino acids. J lost 2 bases, V lost 4 bases, and 9 bases had no gene match. The CDR3 region has the DNA TGTGCCAGCAGCCCAGGGGGGGGTGGGGGCAATCAGCCCCAGCATTTT. Protein sequence: CASSPGGGGGNQPQHF.

J is TRBJ2-2 and V is TRBV7-9; 7 bases line up with TRBD1. This CDR3 contains 17 residues. V gave up 5 bases and J gave up 1 base; unmatched junction bases: 10. Germline CDR1 reads SEHNR; CDR2 reads FQNEAQ (reference sequence). DNA of the CDR3: TGTGCCAGCAGCCCCCTAAGACAGGGCGGGAACACCGGGGAGCTGTTTTTT. Encoded protein: CASSPLRQGGNTGELFF.

The chain employs TRBV14 and TRBJ2-3; 9 nucleotides agree with TRBD1. CDR1 is SGHDN, CDR2 FVKESK, per germline. Losses at the gene ends were 4 bases for V and 1 base for J; bases not matched to a gene: 9. The CDR3 spans 17 residues. CDR3 loop: CASSLLSGQGGTDTQYF. CDR3 bases: TGTGCCAGCAGCCTACTATCGGGACAGGGCGGCACAGATACGCAGTATTTT.

This chain uses TRBV7-8 with TRBJ2-1; 9 nucleotides match TRBD1. Germline V gives CDR1 SGHVS, CDR2 FQNEAQ. V was clipped by 5 bases and J by 6 bases; unmatched bases: 11. The CDR3 covers 16 residues. The CDR3 region has the DNA TGTGCCAGCAGCGACTACAGGGGGCCGACTTCCAATGAGCAGTTCTTC. Its translation: CASSDYRGPTSNEQFF.

This clonotype has a handful of counts. The V call is TRBV27, the J call TRBJ2-1; tentative D call: TRBD1 (6 bases). Trimming shortened V by 3 bases and J by 8 bases, and 17 bases separated the two germline ends. Germline V gives CDR1 MNHEY, CDR2 SMNVEV (reference sequence). CDR3 length equals 15 residues. The CDR3, as DNA: TGTGCCAGCAGTTTTGGGCAGGGGCGCAGGGATGAGCAGTTCTTC. It translates to CASSFGQGRRDEQFF.

The chain carries TRBV5-1 and TRBJ2-1, with TRBD2 matching over 7 bases. CDR1 is SGHRS and CDR2 is YFSETQ in the germline V gene. The ends lost 1 base at V and 7 bases at J; junction bases unmatched: 14. This CDR3 has 17 residues. CDR3 amino acids: CASSLRFGTTVGNEQFF. The CDR3, as DNA: TGCGCCAGCAGCTTGAGATTCGGGACTACCGTGGGGAATGAGCAGTTCTTC.

The chain links TRBV20-1 to TRBJ2-1; a weak D match, TRBD2 (5 bases). Germline CDR1 and CDR2: DFQATT and SNEGSKA (reference sequence). The CDR3 consists of 13 residues. The V end lost 6 bases, the J end lost 4 bases, and 13 bases lay between the germline ends. The CDR3 reads CSALAGEYNEQFF. The CDR3 DNA reads TGCAGTGCCCTGGCCGGGGAATACAATGAGCAGTTCTTC.

V usage is TRBV28 and J usage is TRBJ1-1, with D hard to call. The CDR3 loop spans 11 amino acids. The V end was cut by 8 bases, the J end by 1 base, with 5 bases between. Germline V gene sequence: CDR1 MDHEN, CDR2 SYDVKM. CDR3 in DNA: TGTGCCAGCGGCCGGAACACTGAAGCTTTCTTT. Residues: CASGRNTEAFF.

The V gene is TRBV13, the J gene TRBJ2-7; D unclear. The tail of the sequence fits TRBJ2-5 better, so the J call may be wrong. Germline V gene data show CDR1 as PRHDT and CDR2 as FYEKMQ (reference sequence). The CDR3 sequence is 13 residues long. DNA of the CDR3: TGTGCCAGCAGCTTATTTTTGGTAGAGACCCAGTACTTC. Translated: CASSLFLVETQYF.

V is TRBV9 and J is TRBJ1-1, with D tentatively TRBD1 (5 bases). The germline V and J ends were trimmed by 0 bases and 7 bases, with 13 bases remaining between them. The length of the CDR3 is 14 residues. From germline, CDR1 is SGDLS and CDR2 YYNGEE. CDR3 residues: CASSVVVGQGEAFF. In DNA form, the CDR3 reads TGTGCCAGCAGCGTAGTGGTGGGGCAGGGTGAAGCTTTCTTT.

V usage is TRBV29-1 and J usage is TRBJ2-1, with D perhaps matching TRBD1 (6 bases). The CDR3 runs to 15 residues. Germline V gene sequence: CDR1 SQVTM, CDR2 ANQGSEA. Trimming removed 0 bases at V and 8 bases at J, with 17 bases between. The CDR3 spells CSVEDRQGFRDEQFF. CDR3 coding DNA: TGCAGCGTTGAAGATAGGCAGGGGTTTCGGGATGAGCAGTTCTTC.

This rearrangement joins TRBV10-3 to TRBJ2-3; D not resolved. Trimming cost V 1 base and J 5 bases, with 4 bases left between them. Germline CDR1 and CDR2: ENHRY and SYGVKD. The CDR3 contains 12 residues. CDR3 nucleotide sequence: TGTGCCATCAGTGAGTGGGGAGATACGCAGTATTTT. It encodes CAISEWGDTQYF.